The T cell receptor beta chain described here comes from a study of T-cell reconstitution after alpha-beta-depleted transplantation in children. The study, taken as a whole, reports: Some patients' high day-60 TCRbeta diversity was traced to surviving recipient T cells and thymic progenitors. Hyperexpanded clones declined; after one year, newly produced T cells mostly supplied diversity. Several hundred rapidly expanded clones from non-depleted graft cells reportedly supplied alpha-beta T cells about two months post-transplant.

A library of TCRbeta sequences, prepared with unique molecular identifiers, was generated. TCRdb re-analysed the PCR reads in MiXCR, keeping a single row per CDR3 protein. The data show about 640,000 distinct CDR3 sequences, 10% to 15% seen once. Germline V gene sequence: CDR1 LGHNA, CDR2 YSLEER. CDR3 size: 20 residues. The V and J ends lost 0 bases and 0 bases, in that order; junction bases with no gene match: 8. This clonotype was seen a few times. No antigen is known for it. The material sequenced was PBMCs, mostly from graft donor cells, taken 360 days after TCRalphabeta/CD19-depleted stem cell transplant. The TCR originated in a male patient between 5 and 17 years old who had a stem cell transplant for acute myeloid leukemia, so the T cells may come from the graft donor. The rearrangement joins TRBV4-3 to TRBJ2-1, with 13 bases aligning to TRBD2. For the CDR3, the DNA is TGCGCCAGCAGCCAAGAGACGACTAGCGGGAGGAGTAACTCCTACAATGAGCAGTTCTTC. Its protein is CASSQETTSGRSNSYNEQFF.